What follows are 22 T cell receptor beta chains derived from one specimen sequenced in a study of metastatic and nonmetastatic thyroid tumors. Every patient underwent thyroid surgery untreated. TCRdb ran MiXCR on the PCR reads. The sample contains around 41,000 clones, 28% of which appear only once. The sequencing input was blood. The origin of the receptors is a male donor with papillary thyroid cancer or a benign thyroid nodule (not recorded which). Some clones in this sample may be carry-over from other donors' samples.

The chain employs TRBV19 and TRBJ2-7; TRBD1 matches at 11 bases. There are 14 residues in the CDR3. CDR1 is LNHDA and CDR2 is SQIVND in the germline V gene (reference sequence). V was clipped by 5 bases and J by 5 bases; unmatched bases: 5. This CDR3 reads CASSLGQGADEQYF. CDR3 bases: TGTGCCAGTAGTCTAGGACAGGGGGCGGACGAGCAGTACTTC.

This clone has at least ten counts. Additional DNA sequences in this sample encode the identical CDR3. The chain links TRBV14 to TRBJ2-7; TRBD1 is a possible D gene (6 bases). The V end was cut by 3 bases, the J end by 2 bases, with 14 bases between. This CDR3 has 15 residues. Germline values: CDR1 SGHDN, CDR2 FVKESK. CDR3 amino acids: CASSHGQTDPYEQYF. As DNA, the CDR3 is TGTGCCAGCAGCCACGGACAGACCGACCCCTACGAGCAGTACTTC. Combining the CDR3 with reference TRBV14 and TRBJ2-7 gives the whole variable domain EAGVTQFPSHSVIEKGQTVTLRCDPISGHDNLYWYRRVMGKEIKFLLHFVKESKQDESGMPNNRFLAERTGGTYSTLKVQPAELEDSGVYFCASSHGQTDPYEQYFGPGTRLTVT.

This clone was detected many times. The chain carries TRBV18 and TRBJ1-5; 7 bases match TRBD1. The germline gives CDR1 KGHSH, CDR2 LQKENI. The junction had 0 bases not matched to a gene; V was cut back by 3 bases and J by 4 bases. This CDR3 region has 13 residues. The CDR3 nucleotides read TGTGCCAGCTCACCGGACAGGAATCAGCCCCAGCATTTT. It encodes CASSPDRNQPQHF.

Many counts were recorded for this clone. The V and J genes are TRBV20-1 and TRBJ2-1, with 8 bases fitting TRBD2. The V gene's germline CDR1 is DFQATT and CDR2 SNEGSKA (reference sequence). J gave up 4 bases and V 2 bases, and 4 bases lay outside the gene matches. This CDR3 spans 14 amino acids. CDR3 bases: TGCAGTGCTAGACCATTAGCGGGGTACAATGAGCAGTTCTTC. Translation: CSARPLAGYNEQFF.

This clone was seen many times. This chain uses TRBV30 with TRBJ2-2; 10 positions agree with TRBD2. Germline values: CDR1 GTSNPN, CDR2 SVGIG (reference sequence). CDR3 length: 15 amino acids. The junction had 5 bases not matched to a gene; V was cut back by 4 bases and J by 3 bases. CDR3 residues: CAWTAGGLDTGELFF. The DNA of the CDR3 is TGTGCCTGGACAGCGGGGGGGCTGGACACCGGGGAGCTGTTTTTT.

This clone was detected a few times. This may arise from a read error, as a much more abundant clone is one base away. The V call is TRBV4-1, the J call TRBJ2-4; 9 bases are a match to TRBD1. Germline loops: CDR1 MGHRA, CDR2 YSYEKL. The CDR3 runs to 16 residues. CDR3 sequence (DNA): TGCGACAGCAGCCATTTACAGGGGGCGGCCAAAAACATTCAGTACTTC. This codes for CDSSHLQGAAKNIQYF.

The rearrangement joins TRBV7-2 to TRBJ2-5, with a tentative D call TRBD2 (6 bases). V lost 4 bases and J lost 1, with 10 bases in between. This CDR3 has 14 amino acids. Germline CDR1 and CDR2: SGHTA and FQGNSA. The CDR3 loop reads CASSSRGIQETQYF. The CDR3 coding sequence is TGTGCCAGCAGCTCCCGCGGGATCCAAGAGACCCAGTACTTC.

About this clone itself: A much larger clone differs from this one at a single base, so this may be a read error. The chain has TRBV20-1 and TRBJ2-3; D perhaps matches TRBD1 (5 bases). Germline CDR1 reads DFQATT; CDR2 reads SNEGSKA (reference sequence). CDR3 size: 15 residues. This CDR3 is CSARDLVSSTGTQYF. In nucleotides, the CDR3 is TGCAGTGCTAGAGATCTCGTCAGTAGCACAGGTACGCAGTATTTT.

This clone has a handful of counts. Sequence at one end of the junction differs from germline and may be a read error. The J gene is TRBJ2-2, the V gene TRBV28, with 7 bases identical to TRBD1. This CDR3 comprises 14 residues. Germline CDR1 reads MDHEN; CDR2 reads SYDVKM. This chain's CDR3 is CASSQGGRTWELFF. CDR3 DNA: TGTGCCAGCAGCCAAGGGGGCCGCACCTGGGAGCTGTTTTTT.

The V call is TRBV24-1, the J call TRBJ2-1; D gene uncertain. Germline lookup yields CDR1 KGHDR and CDR2 SFDVKD. V lost 1 base, J lost 6 bases, and 12 bases lay in between. There are 15 residues in the CDR3. The CDR3 spells CATSDLSGDRNEQFF. The CDR3 nucleotides are TGTGCCACCAGTGATTTATCGGGCGACCGCAATGAGCAGTTCTTC.

The chain is built from TRBV28 and TRBJ1-5; no definite D call. Germline loops: CDR1 MDHEN, CDR2 SYDVKM. The CDR3 loop spans 14 amino acids. The V gene lost 3 bases and the J gene lost 3 bases, with 9 bases spanning the gap. CDR3 nucleotides: TGTGCCAGCAGTTTCCGGAAGAACAATCAGCCCCAGCATTTT. The encoded protein is CASSFRKNNQPQHF.

This clone was picked up a small number of times. The chain employs TRBV5-1 and TRBJ2-2; D might be TRBD1 (6 bases). Germline V lookup: CDR1 SGHRS, CDR2 YFSETQ. The CDR3 covers 16 residues. Between the trimmed V and J ends, which lost 2 bases and 6 bases, there was a span of 17 bases. For the CDR3, the DNA is TGCGCCAGCAGCTTCCTCGGACAGTGGGCCTCCGGGGAGCTGTTTTTT. This codes for CASSFLGQWASGELFF.

Concerning this clone itself: One junction end disagrees with the germline gene, perhaps due to a read error. This chain uses TRBV7-9 with TRBJ1-2; a weak D match, TRBD1 (6 bases). This CDR3 region has 14 residues. CDR1 and CDR2 (germline): SEHNR, FQNEAQ (reference sequence). This chain's CDR3 is CASSWTVENYGYTF. CDR3 sequence (DNA): TGTGCCAGCAGCTGGACAGTGGAAAACTATGGATACACCTTC.

This clone is termed medium-sized. The chain joins TRBV11-2 to TRBJ2-7; D is unclear. The V end was cut by 8 bases, the J end by 5 bases, with 16 bases between. Germline assignment: CDR1 SGHAT and CDR2 FQNNGV. The CDR3 extends over 13 amino acids. The CDR3 nucleotides read TGTGCCAGCTCAATTGCCAGTCTGAACGAGCAGTACTTC. This translates into CASSIASLNEQYF.

This clone has a count of ten or more. V gene TRBV20-1 combines with J gene TRBJ1-6; D gene unclear. Germline V gene lookup returns CDR1 DFQATT and CDR2 SNEGSKA (reference sequence). This CDR3 comprises 12 residues. The germline V and J ends were trimmed by 4 bases and 8 bases, with 9 bases remaining between them. In DNA form, the CDR3 reads TGCAGTGCTATCCCCCGGCATTCACCCCTCCACTTT. It codes for CSAIPRHSPLHF.

This clone came up many times. J is TRBJ2-1 and V is TRBV5-8; 8 nucleotides line up with TRBD2. Germline V gives CDR1 SGHTS, CDR2 YDEGEE. The length of the CDR3 is 16 residues. V shed 1 base, J shed 5 bases, and the junction held 8 bases outside the gene matches. In nucleotides, the CDR3 is TGTGCCAGCAGCTTGCTTCTGCGGGGGGCACACAATGAGCAGTTCTTC. Amino acid sequence: CASSLLLRGAHNEQFF.

Ten or more counts support this clone. The V call is TRBV4-2, the J call TRBJ2-1; D remains unclear. Germline V gene sequence: CDR1 LGHNA, CDR2 YNFKEQ. V was shortened by 0 bases and J by 7 bases, with 7 bases between the two germline ends. The CDR3 spans 13 residues. The CDR3 region is CASSQDPLNEQFF. In nucleotides, the CDR3 is TGTGCCAGCAGCCAAGATCCCCTAAATGAGCAGTTCTTC.

This clone was observed at least ten times. The J gene is TRBJ1-5, the V gene TRBV27; D is ambiguous. The V and J ends lost 7 bases and 4 bases respectively, with 14 bases between them. Germline loops: CDR1 MNHEY, CDR2 SMNVEV (reference sequence). The CDR3 covers 14 residues. The DNA of the CDR3 is TGTGCCAGCACCAGCGCCCAAGGGAATCAGCCCCAGCATTTT. Protein: CASTSAQGNQPQHF.

The rearrangement uses TRBV7-2 and TRBJ2-7, with TRBD1 identical over 9 bases. V lost 5 bases, J lost 2 bases, and 7 bases stayed unmatched. Germline V lookup: CDR1 SGHTA, CDR2 FQGNSA. The CDR3 has 15 amino acids. The DNA of the CDR3 is TGTGCCAGCAGCGGTACCGGGACAGGGACCTACGAGCAGTACTTC. As protein: CASSGTGTGTYEQYF. Looking up the rest from reference TRBV7-2 and TRBJ2-7 gives the full variable domain: GAGVSQSPSNKVTEKGKDVELRCDPISGHTALYWYRQSLGQGLEFLIYFQGNSAPDKSGLPSDRFSAERTGGSVSTLTIQRTQQEDSAVYLCASSGTGTGTYEQYFGPGTRLTVT.

This clone was found once. The chain links TRBV11-2 to TRBJ2-1; 11 nucleotides agree with TRBD2. Germline V gene sequence: CDR1 SGHAT, CDR2 FQNNGV. Unmatched junction bases numbered 1, after V lost 2 bases and J lost 4 bases. CDR3 length: 15 residues. The CDR3 loop is CASSLLAGGYNEQFF. The CDR3 bases are TGTGCCAGCAGCTTATTAGCGGGGGGGTACAATGAGCAGTTCTTC.

The rearrangement links TRBV20-1 to TRBJ1-2; TRBD1 agrees at 11 bases. The CDR3 covers 14 residues. Germline V lookup: CDR1 DFQATT, CDR2 SNEGSKA (reference sequence). Unmatched junction bases numbered 7, after V lost 3 bases and J lost 7 bases. The CDR3 loop is CSASSGQGASGYTF. The CDR3 DNA reads as TGCAGTGCTAGCTCCGGACAGGGGGCCTCTGGCTACACCTTC.

The chain recombines TRBV6-4 with TRBJ2-7, with no clear D. This CDR3 is 16 amino acids long. Germline V gene data show CDR1 as MRHNA and CDR2 as SNTAGT. V gave up 7 bases and J gave up 2 bases, with 21 bases separating them. Written as DNA, the CDR3 is TGTGCCAGCACCTATAGGGAAAGTCCAAATACCTACGAGCAGTACTTC. Protein: CASTYRESPNTYEQYF.